The T cell receptor beta chain under discussion was sequenced for a study of Graves' ophthalmopathy and Graves' hyperthyroidism. This clonotype was recorded at least ten times. The V and J ends lost 5 bases and 5 bases respectively, with 12 bases between them. This CDR3 comprises 13 residues. The germline CDR1 and CDR2 sequences are SGHVS and FQNEAQ. RNA transcripts served as template for amplifying TCR beta CDR3 sequences. RT-PCR in the first round used HTBI primers; a second-round multiplex PCR followed. TCRdb analysed the multiplex PCR reads with MiXCR anew, one entry per CDR3 protein. The repertoire holds some 750,000 distinct CDR3 sequences, with about 44% as singletons. Having ophthalmopathy, the donors showed moderate-to-severe activity, CAS ≥3 and NOSPECS ≥4, with disease lasting under 3 months. Orbital computed tomography, together with clinical symptoms, serum thyroxine, TRAb and thyroid ultrasound, was used for diagnosis. The PBMCs used were ones drawn from about 9.3 ml of fresh peripheral blood.

This receptor was taken from an adult man with Graves' ophthalmopathy. This sequence joins TRBV7-8 and TRBJ2-5; D gene uncertain. The sample comprised peripheral blood. CDR3 protein: CASSPSAMETQYF. As DNA, the CDR3 is TGTGCCAGCAGCCCCTCGGCGATGGAGACCCAGTACTTC.